One sample yielded the 9 T cell receptor beta chains listed below, sequenced in a study of shared clonotypes between healthy human individuals (dated by TCRdb to the early 2020s). The library was obtained by the immunoSEQ multiplex PCR assay. Not all clones reach the TCRdb copy of this immuneACCESS table, which keeps in-frame sequences only. Checked studies attribute under half of the gap to unresolved V genes and leave the rest unexplained. In all, the sample holds 1,500,000 or so clones, and approximately 98.5% of those were seen once. The ten most abundant clones make up around 0.38% of the sample. The sequenced material came from naive CD4+ T cells sorted from blood. The cell subset or site label of this sample denotes: CD45RA+ positively selected. The receptors were gathered from a man aged 25-40 years in good health.

The chain uses TRBV7-2 and TRBJ2-4, with D tentatively TRBD1 (5 bases). The CDR3 extends over 14 amino acids. Per the germline V gene, CDR1 is SGHTA and CDR2 is FQGNSA. V was trimmed by 7 bases and J by 2 bases, leaving 12 bases between them. The CDR3 sequence: CASTTAGSKNIQYF. The DNA of the CDR3 is TGTGCCAGCACCACGGCAGGGTCCAAAAACATTCAGTACTTC.

The rearrangement uses TRBV5-1 and TRBJ2-7; 7 bases fit TRBD2. V shed 0 bases, J shed 3 bases, and the junction held 12 bases outside the gene matches. Germline CDR1 is SGHRS and CDR2 is YFSETQ. CDR3 length: 17 amino acids. CDR3 DNA sequence: TGCGCCAGCAGCTTGGAGGTTGCCGGCGGGAGATTCTACGAGCAGTACTTC. This gives the protein CASSLEVAGGRFYEQYF. Based on the CDR3 plus reference TRBV5-1 and TRBJ2-7, the full variable domain is KAGVTQTPRYLIKTRGQQVTLSCSPISGHRSVSWYQQTPGQGLQFLFEYFSETQRNKGNFPGRFSGRQFSNSRSEMNVSTLELGDSALYLCASSLEVAGGRFYEQYFGPGTRLTVT.

About this clone: The same CDR3 also results from other DNA sequences found in this sample. The chain is built from TRBV11-2 and TRBJ2-7; D is unclear. The CDR3 runs to 11 residues. V lost 3 bases and J 4 bases, leaving 4 bases between the germline ends. Per germline, CDR1 SGHAT and CDR2 FQNNGV. The CDR3 loop is CASSLKYEQYF. The CDR3 nucleotides are TGTGCCAGCAGCTTGAAGTACGAGCAGTACTTC.

The chain combines TRBV2 with TRBJ2-5; D is unclear. The CDR3 runs 15 residues. V was pared by 2 bases and J by 2 bases, with 12 bases between. Germline values: CDR1 SNHLY, CDR2 FYNNEI. This CDR3 is CASSEIGQFQETQYF. The CDR3 nucleotides read TGTGCCAGCAGTGAAATCGGGCAGTTTCAAGAGACCCAGTACTTC.

To note about this clone: Other nucleotide sequences from this sample produce the same CDR3. This chain uses TRBV19 with TRBJ1-5, with a possible D match to TRBD1 (6 bases). Germline V CDR1 and CDR2: LNHDA, SQIVND (reference sequence). The V gene lost 5 bases and the J gene lost 0 bases, with 11 bases spanning the gap. This CDR3 contains 15 residues. The CDR3 here is CASSPRTDSNQPQHF. As DNA, the CDR3 is TGTGCCAGTAGTCCCCGGACAGATAGCAATCAGCCCCAGCATTTT.

The chain has TRBV29-1 and TRBJ1-2; D not certain. This CDR3 has 10 amino acids. Germline V gene data show CDR1 as SQVTM and CDR2 as ANQGSEA. The V and J ends lost 4 bases and 4 bases respectively, with 4 bases between them. CDR3 sequence (DNA): TGCAGCGTTGGACTCTATGGCTACACCTTC. This translates into CSVGLYGYTF.

CDR3 coding DNA: TGCGCCAGCAGCCAACGGGACAGGGCCTACGAGCAGTACTTC. This gives the protein CASSQRDRAYEQYF. The gene calls are TRBV4-1 and TRBJ2-7; 9 bases are a match to TRBD1. Per the germline V gene, CDR1 is MGHRA and CDR2 is YSYEKL. V was pared by 2 bases and J by 2 bases, with 1 base of the junction left unmatched. The CDR3 is made up of 14 amino acids.

V usage is TRBV29-1 and J usage is TRBJ2-7, with a weak D call TRBD2 (8 bases). The V and J ends lost 7 bases and 6 bases respectively, with 22 bases between them. Germline V gene lookup returns CDR1 SQVTM and CDR2 ANQGSEA. CDR3 size: 14 residues. The CDR3: CSAGRGDRGVEQYF. CDR3 nucleotides: TGCAGCGCCGGGAGGGGGGACAGAGGGGTCGAGCAGTACTTC.

The chain employs TRBV19 and TRBJ1-5; TRBD1 matches at 10 bases. With 5 bases clipped from V and 5 bases from J, the junction kept 9 bases outside the gene matches. This CDR3 contains 16 residues. Germline V gene sequence: CDR1 LNHDA, CDR2 SQIVND (reference sequence). The CDR3 nucleotides are TGTGCCAGTAGTCGAACGACAGGGGGCAGCGATCAGCCCCAGCATTTT. Translation gives CASSRTTGGSDQPQHF. The full variable domain, completed using reference TRBV19 and TRBJ1-5, is DGGITQSPKYLFRKEGQNVTLSCEQNLNHDAMYWYRQDPGQGLRLIYYSQIVNDFQKGDIAEGYSVSREKKESFPLTVTSAQKNPTAFYLCASSRTTGGSDQPQHFGDGTRLSIL.